Listed here are 30 T cell receptor beta chains from one sample, sequenced in a study of CD8+ T cells in alopecia areata. cDNA prepared by RNA extraction and subsequent reverse transcription served as the template for sequencing. Sequencing used immunoSEQ multiplex PCR; TCRdb keeps in-frame clones, though not all of them. The sample lists roughly 220,000 clones, around 65% occurring once. Treatment reported: oral pan-JAK inhibitor, 5-10 mg twice daily. The source material was CD4+ T cells sorted from blood, sampled at roughly week 45, from a patient treated with tofacitinib. The receptors derive from a human donor with alopecia areata.

V and J are TRBV9 and TRBJ2-2, with a tentative D call TRBD1 (6 bases). The germline gives CDR1 SGDLS, CDR2 YYNGEE. The ends were cut back, 0 bases at V and 2 bases at J, with 14 bases in the middle. The CDR3 spans 17 residues. In DNA, the CDR3 is TGTGCCAGCAGCGTAGCCTCCGGACAGACTAACACCGGGGAGCTGTTTTTT. Protein product: CASSVASGQTNTGELFF.

The chain couples TRBV4-3 to TRBJ2-7; D unresolved. The CDR3 is 9 amino acids. Germline V gene data show CDR1 as LGHNA and CDR2 as YSLEER. Trimming removed 0 bases from V and 9 bases from J, with 0 bases in between. CDR3 amino acids: CASSQEQYF. The CDR3 DNA reads TGCGCCAGCAGCCAAGAGCAGTACTTC.

The chain employs TRBV30 and TRBJ1-5, with D perhaps matching TRBD1 (6 bases). In germline, CDR1 is GTSNPN, CDR2 SVGIG (reference sequence). V dropped 5 bases and J dropped 0 bases, with 11 bases sitting between them. The CDR3 totals 14 residues. The CDR3 coding sequence is TGTGCCTGGGGAGACAGGTATAGCAATCAGCCCCAGCATTTT. Translated, it gives CAWGDRYSNQPQHF.

This clone appeared a few times. This sequence joins TRBV15 and TRBJ2-3, with D possibly called TRBD1 or TRBD2 (6 bases each). The CDR3 has 14 residues. Trimming left V 4 bases short and J 2 bases short, with 10 bases between. CDR1 is LNHNV, CDR2 YYDKDF, per germline (reference sequence). The CDR3 region is CATSNPGATDTQYF. DNA for the CDR3: TGTGCCACCAGCAACCCGGGGGCCACAGATACGCAGTATTTT.

This sequence joins TRBV6-5 and TRBJ2-1; D remains unclear. This CDR3 spans 11 amino acids. V was trimmed by 3 bases and J by 6 bases, leaving 3 bases between them. Germline lookup yields CDR1 MNHEY and CDR2 SVGAGI. The CDR3 DNA sequence: TGTGCCAGCAGTTATGCCAATGAGCAGTTCTTC. Translated: CASSYANEQFF.

A note on this clone: Other DNA sequences within the sample encode an identical CDR3. The chain carries TRBV29-1 and TRBJ2-3, with 7 positions matching TRBD1. Per the germline V gene, CDR1 is SQVTM and CDR2 is ANQGSEA. The CDR3 has 14 residues. Trimming cost V 4 bases and J 1 base; bases outside gene matches: 5. The CDR3 here is CSVVVRGRTDTQYF. The CDR3 DNA reads TGCAGCGTTGTGGTAAGGGGGCGCACAGATACGCAGTATTTT.

This clone occurred once. V usage is TRBV30 and J usage is TRBJ2-7; 9 positions agree with TRBD1. This CDR3 contains 16 residues. The V segment lost 0 bases and the J segment 7 bases; nucleotides outside the gene matches: 13. The germline V gene has CDR1 GTSNPN and CDR2 SVGIG (reference sequence). The CDR3 region has the DNA TGTGCCTGGAGTGTACCTCGGGACAGGGTAAATCGAGAGCAGTACTTC. Its translation is CAWSVPRDRVNREQYF. The entire variable domain, with the rest obtained from reference TRBV30 and TRBJ2-7, is as follows: SQTIHQWPATLVQPVGSPLSLECTVEGTSNPNLYWYRQAAGRGLQLLFYSVGIGQISSEVPQNLSASRPQDRQFILSSKKLLLSDSGFYLCAWSVPRDRVNREQYFGPGTRLTVT.

The gene calls are TRBV30 and TRBJ1-2; D is unresolved. The CDR3 has 13 residues. The V gene's germline CDR1 is GTSNPN and CDR2 SVGIG (reference sequence). Trimming stripped 3 bases from V and 6 bases from J, with 14 bases between. CDR3 sequence (DNA): TGTGCCTGGAGGACTGGAGGGAAGCATGGCTACACCTTC. Protein: CAWRTGGKHGYTF. Looking up the rest from reference TRBV30 and TRBJ1-2 gives the full variable domain: SQTIHQWPATLVQPVGSPLSLECTVEGTSNPNLYWYRQAAGRGLQLLFYSVGIGQISSEVPQNLSASRPQDRQFILSSKKLLLSDSGFYLCAWRTGGKHGYTFGSGTRLTVV.

The rearrangement links TRBV29-1 to TRBJ2-3, with 9 bases aligning to TRBD1. The CDR3 is 13 residues long. The germline gives CDR1 SQVTM, CDR2 ANQGSEA. Trimming cost V 6 bases and J 3 bases; bases outside gene matches: 4. Here the CDR3 reads CSVGTGSTDTQYF. The CDR3 nucleotides are TGCAGCGTCGGGACAGGGTCAACAGATACGCAGTATTTT.

This sequence joins TRBV6-1 and TRBJ2-3; D gene ambiguous. Germline lookup yields CDR1 MNHNS and CDR2 SASEGT. The CDR3 extends over 14 amino acids. V was clipped by 4 bases and J by 2 bases, with 10 bases between them. The CDR3 spells CASSVRTSTDTQYF. The CDR3, as DNA: TGTGCCAGCAGTGTCCGGACCTCCACAGATACGCAGTATTTT.

V and J are TRBV19 and TRBJ1-2; D is perhaps TRBD1 (6 bases). CDR1 and CDR2 (germline): LNHDA, SQIVND (reference sequence). The V and J ends lost 6 bases and 2 bases respectively, with 10 bases between them. The CDR3 covers 13 residues. This CDR3 is CASSVGGNYGYTF. The CDR3 DNA follows: TGTGCCAGTAGCGTAGGGGGGAACTATGGCTACACCTTC.

This rearrangement joins TRBV30 to TRBJ2-5, with 10 bases lining up with TRBD2. Germline V CDR1 and CDR2: GTSNPN, SVGIG (reference sequence). The ends lost 6 bases at V and 4 bases at J; junction bases unmatched: 8. The CDR3 is 14 amino acids. The CDR3 DNA reads as TGTGCCTGTAGCGGACTAGCGGCAGGAGAGACCCAGTACTTC. Its protein is CACSGLAAGETQYF.

This clone was detected a few times. This chain joins TRBV4-3 and TRBJ2-1; D remains unclear. This CDR3 contains 14 residues. The germline V and J ends were trimmed by 2 bases and 10 bases, with 15 bases remaining between them. Germline CDR1 LGHNA, CDR2 YSLEER. CDR3 bases: TGCGCCAGCAGCCAACAGGTAGAGCTGGGCGAGCAGTTCTTC. Translation: CASSQQVELGEQFF.

The chain is built from TRBV27 and TRBJ1-4; 8 nucleotides align to TRBD1. Germline CDR1 MNHEY, CDR2 SMNVEV (reference sequence). The V segment lost 3 bases and the J segment 7 bases; nucleotides outside the gene matches: 13. This CDR3 contains 17 residues. The CDR3: CASSFYRAGGAGEKLFF. The CDR3 bases are TGTGCCAGCAGTTTTTATCGGGCAGGGGGCGCAGGTGAAAAACTGTTTTTT.

The rearrangement links TRBV29-1 to TRBJ2-1; 7 positions agree with TRBD1. With 6 bases clipped from V and 2 bases from J, the junction kept 1 base outside the gene matches. The CDR3 totals 12 residues. Germline CDR1 reads SQVTM; CDR2 reads ANQGSEA. CDR3 sequence reads: CSVGTAYNEQFF. CDR3 in DNA: TGCAGCGTCGGGACAGCCTACAATGAGCAGTTCTTC.

V is TRBV29-1 and J is TRBJ1-3; D is ambiguous. CDR1 and CDR2 (germline): SQVTM, ANQGSEA. The CDR3 sequence is 12 residues long. Trimming pared 0 bases from V and 5 bases from J, leaving 5 bases between. The CDR3 sequence is CSVEESRNTIYF. The CDR3 DNA is TGCAGCGTTGAAGAATCCAGAAACACCATATATTTT.

The chain joins TRBV29-1 to TRBJ1-4, with a possible D match to TRBD1 (5 bases). The CDR3 is made up of 14 amino acids. CDR1 SQVTM and CDR2 ANQGSEA come from the germline V gene. Trimming removed 7 bases from V and 7 bases from J, with 19 bases in between. The CDR3 protein is CSAVQEPGGEKLFF. Here the CDR3 DNA reads TGCAGCGCAGTACAGGAGCCCGGCGGTGAAAAACTGTTTTTT.

J is TRBJ1-2 and V is TRBV29-1, with D maybe TRBD1 (5 bases). The germline gives CDR1 SQVTM, CDR2 ANQGSEA. Trimming left V 3 bases short and J 2 bases short, with 13 bases between. The CDR3 loop spans 14 amino acids. The CDR3 loop is CSVDAGGPNYGYTF. CDR3 in DNA: TGCAGCGTTGACGCCGGGGGACCGAACTATGGCTACACCTTC.

The V call is TRBV19, the J call TRBJ2-1; 10 positions agree with TRBD1. The V segment lost 6 bases and the J segment 4 bases; nucleotides outside the gene matches: 9. The germline V gene encodes CDR1 LNHDA and CDR2 SQIVND (reference sequence). The CDR3 has 16 amino acids. Here the CDR3 reads CASSPTGGVRYNEQFF. The CDR3 coding sequence is TGTGCCAGTAGCCCGACAGGGGGCGTAAGGTACAATGAGCAGTTCTTC.

This clone has just a few counts. Relative to the germline gene, one junction end is altered; a read error may explain this. CDR3 in DNA: TGTGCCACCAGCAGAGATGGAAGGTTCCCCCTCTTC. It is translated as CATSRDGRFPLF. The V call is TRBV15, the J call TRBJ1-2; D remains ambiguous. CDR1 and CDR2 (germline): LNHNV, YYDKDF (reference sequence). The CDR3 loop spans 12 amino acids.

The chain uses TRBV5-1 and TRBJ1-2; TRBD1 is a possible D gene (6 bases). V shed 7 bases and J shed 8 bases, with 18 bases lying between them. The CDR3 is 13 amino acids. Germline-derived CDR1 and CDR2 are SGHRS and YFSETQ. This CDR3 reads CASAPGVSEGYTF. The CDR3 DNA sequence: TGCGCCAGCGCTCCAGGGGTCTCCGAAGGCTACACCTTC.

The rearrangement joins TRBV5-1 to TRBJ1-5; D remains ambiguous. V was shortened by 0 bases and J by 5 bases, with 9 bases between the two germline ends. CDR3 length: 14 amino acids. Germline V gives CDR1 SGHRS, CDR2 YFSETQ. The CDR3: CASSLEGRDQPQHF. CDR3 DNA sequence: TGCGCCAGCAGCTTGGAGGGAAGGGATCAGCCCCAGCATTTT.

The chain recombines TRBV6-6 with TRBJ1-5; D remains unclear. The CDR3 loop spans 10 amino acids. Deletions cut 5 bases from V and 8 bases from J, with 4 bases between. Germline loops: CDR1 MNHNY, CDR2 SVGAGI (reference sequence). This CDR3 is CASSREPQHF. The CDR3 DNA reads TGTGCCAGCAGTAGGGAGCCCCAGCATTTT.

The chain is built from TRBV11-2 and TRBJ2-7, with no clear D. The CDR3 is 14 amino acids. The germline CDR1 and CDR2 sequences are SGHAT and FQNNGV. V shed 1 base and J shed 0 bases, with 7 bases lying between them. CDR3: CASSLATSSYEQYF. CDR3 nucleotides: TGTGCCAGCAGCTTAGCTACGAGCTCCTACGAGCAGTACTTC.

The chain combines TRBV29-1 with TRBJ1-1; D gene ambiguous. The V gene lost 3 bases and the J gene lost 11 bases, with 16 bases spanning the gap. CDR3 length: 12 amino acids. Germline loops: CDR1 SQVTM, CDR2 ANQGSEA. The CDR3 reads CSVEIDPRWAFF. CDR3 coding DNA: TGCAGCGTTGAGATTGATCCGAGGTGGGCTTTCTTT.

The gene calls are TRBV7-9 and TRBJ2-1; D possibly uses TRBD1 or TRBD2 (6 bases each). The CDR3 consists of 17 residues. Looked up from germline, CDR1 is SEHNR and CDR2 is FQNEAQ (reference sequence). V was cut by 7 bases and J by 0 bases, with 19 bases left in between. In DNA form, the CDR3 reads TGTGCCAGCATCGATCAAAGGAGGGGGGCCTCCTACAATGAGCAGTTCTTC. This translates into CASIDQRRGASYNEQFF.

V is TRBV5-6 and J is TRBJ2-1, with 10 bases aligning to TRBD2. CDR1 and CDR2 (germline): SGHDT, YYEEEE. The CDR3 length is 13 residues. Trimming removed 4 bases from V and 9 bases from J; junction bases left unmatched: 4. DNA of the CDR3: TGTGCCAGCAGCCGACTAGCGGGTGCTGAGCAGTTCTTC. It encodes CASSRLAGAEQFF.

The V call is TRBV2, the J call TRBJ2-1; the match to TRBD2 covers 8 bases. V shed 7 bases, J shed 9 bases, and the junction held 11 bases outside the gene matches. CDR1 is SNHLY and CDR2 is FYNNEI in the germline V gene. The CDR3 is made up of 14 amino acids. CDR3 residues: CASKGQRGLAEQFF. CDR3 nucleotide sequence: TGTGCCAGCAAAGGGCAGCGGGGGTTAGCTGAGCAGTTCTTC.

The gene calls are TRBV9 and TRBJ2-5; D is undetermined. Trimming shortened V by 0 bases and J by 5 bases, and 11 bases separated the two germline ends. The CDR3 is 14 residues long. Germline CDR1 is SGDLS and CDR2 is YYNGEE. CDR3 region: CASSVALGLETQYF. The DNA for the CDR3 is TGTGCCAGCAGCGTAGCTCTGGGGTTGGAGACCCAGTACTTC. The complete variable domain, with remaining parts taken from reference TRBV9 and TRBJ2-5, reads DSGVTQTPKHLITATGQRVTLRCSPRSGDLSVYWYQQSLDQGLQFLIQYYNGEERAKGNILERFSAQQFPDLHSELNLSSLELGDSALYFCASSVALGLETQYFGPGTRLLVL.

The V call is TRBV4-1, the J call TRBJ1-2; D gene unclear. CDR1 and CDR2 from the germline V gene are MGHRA and YSYEKL. This CDR3 has 14 residues. V lost 0 bases and J 0 bases, leaving 5 bases between the germline ends. The CDR3 loop is CASSQEEANYGYTF. The DNA for the CDR3 is TGCGCCAGCAGCCAAGAAGAAGCTAACTATGGCTACACCTTC.